This record looks at one T cell receptor beta chain sequence and its context. Its antigen remains unknown. This entry belongs to a study of cytomegalovirus exposure and HLA in healthy donors. The CDR3 contains 15 residues. Germline V gene lookup returns CDR1 MNHNY and CDR2 SVGAGI (reference sequence). Germline trimming cut 4 bases from V and 6 bases from J; bases unmatched to any gene: 6. Broader study findings: In a later analysis, TCR beta V- and J-gene trimming showed a link to a missense DCLRE1C variant.

It was with 60 Vbeta and 13 Jbeta primers that the PCR ran. The data were produced by immunoSEQ multiplex PCR, yet TCRdb's version contains in-frame clones alone and is incomplete. Of around 80,000 clones in the sample, over 60% were seen once. The J gene is TRBJ2-7, the V gene TRBV6-6; 13 positions agree with TRBD2. This receptor was identified in a female donor in good health and CMV-seronegative. Sequencing was carried out using PBMCs. CDR3 sequence reads: CASSSRTSGSSEQYF. In nucleotides, the CDR3 is TGTGCCAGCAGTTCCCGGACTAGCGGGAGTTCCGAGCAGTACTTC.